These 22 T cell receptor beta chains were all obtained from the same sample, sequenced in a study of T-cell reconstitution after alpha-beta-depleted transplantation in children. Unique molecular identifiers were built into the TCRbeta library. TCRdb reprocessed the PCR reads via MiXCR and lists one record per CDR3 protein. This table has hundreds of thousands of distinct CDR3 sequences, 16% appearing once. Sequencing was performed on PBMCs from the stem cell graft donor, taken from the stem cell graft. These receptors were taken from a human donor who donated a stem cell graft to a child with acute myeloid leukemia.

The genes are TRBV10-2 and TRBJ1-5, with TRBD1 matching over 7 bases. The CDR3 length is 15 residues. J lost 3 bases, V lost 6 bases, and 8 bases had no gene match. The germline gives CDR1 WSHSY, CDR2 SAAADI. The CDR3 here is CASSVQGRYNQPQHF. CDR3 coding DNA: TGCGCCAGCAGCGTACAGGGGCGCTACAATCAGCCCCAGCATTTT.

This clonotype was seen at least ten times. The chain uses TRBV7-2 and TRBJ2-7; TRBD2 agrees at 7 bases. With V trimmed by 8 bases and J by 2 bases, 6 bases remained unmatched. CDR1 is SGHTA, CDR2 FQGNSA, per germline. The CDR3 spans 13 residues. CDR3 sequence reads: CASRLAEAYEQYF. The CDR3, as DNA: TGTGCCAGCCGGCTAGCGGAAGCCTACGAGCAGTACTTC. The variable domain in full, completed from reference TRBV7-2 and TRBJ2-7, reads GAGVSQSPSNKVTEKGKDVELRCDPISGHTALYWYRQSLGQGLEFLIYFQGNSAPDKSGLPSDRFSAERTGGSVSTLTIQRTQQEDSAVYLCASRLAEAYEQYFGPGTRLTVT.

The V gene is TRBV4-1, the J gene TRBJ2-1; 9 bases line up with TRBD1. The CDR3 is 15 amino acids. Germline V gene lookup returns CDR1 MGHRA and CDR2 YSYEKL. V was clipped by 4 bases and J by 9 bases; unmatched bases: 10. The CDR3, as DNA: TGCGCCAGCAGCCCGGGACAGGGAGGTTTTACTGAGCAGTTCTTC. Translation: CASSPGQGGFTEQFF.

There are many counts of this clonotype. The rearrangement links TRBV12-3 or TRBV12-4 to TRBJ1-2, with D possibly being TRBD1 (5 bases). V was shortened by 6 bases and J by 2 bases, with 10 bases between the two germline ends. The CDR3 loop spans 13 amino acids. CDR3 DNA: TGTGCCAGCAGCACGACAGCGAACTATGGCTACACCTTC. Encoded protein: CASSTTANYGYTF.

Comment on this clonotype: This may be a read error, as it is one base from a much larger clone. The chain combines TRBV20-1 with TRBJ1-5; D is uncertain. The germline V gene has CDR1 DFQATT and CDR2 SNEGSKA (reference sequence). The CDR3 has 17 residues. CDR3 residues: CCARDSQHGKSNQPQHF. Here the CDR3 DNA reads TGCTGTGCTAGAGATTCTCAACACGGTAAAAGCAATCAGCCCCAGCATTTT.

V and J are TRBV5-1 and TRBJ2-5, with 10 bases matching TRBD2. This CDR3 is 16 amino acids long. CDR1 is SGHRS and CDR2 is YFSETQ in the germline V gene. V dropped 7 bases and J dropped 5; count of bases not matched to a gene: 14. The CDR3 DNA follows: TGCGCCAGCTCCCCCGGAGCGGGGGGGCCTTGGGAGACCCAGTACTTC. Its protein product is CASSPGAGGPWETQYF.

The table lists this clonotype with many counts. V usage is TRBV5-6 and J usage is TRBJ1-6, with TRBD1 matching 8 bases. The CDR3 runs to 20 residues. The germline V gene has CDR1 SGHDT and CDR2 YYEEEE. V lost 0 bases, J lost 7 bases, and 18 bases stayed unmatched. The CDR3 region is CASSLDFGTQRTGRNSPLHF. Here the CDR3 DNA reads TGTGCCAGCAGCTTGGATTTTGGGACCCAACGGACAGGGCGAAATTCACCCCTCCACTTT.

A few counts support this clonotype. The rearrangement links TRBV12-3 or TRBV12-4 to TRBJ2-4, with 10 bases that match TRBD2. The CDR3 sequence is 16 residues long. Trimming cost V 7 bases and J 7 bases; bases outside gene matches: 13. This CDR3 is CASTLGTSERSNIQYF. The CDR3, as DNA: TGTGCCAGCACCCTAGGGACTAGCGAAAGGTCGAACATTCAGTACTTC.

This clonotype came up many times. The V and J genes are TRBV20-1 and TRBJ2-3; 7 nucleotides align to TRBD1. Germline CDR1 and CDR2: DFQATT and SNEGSKA (reference sequence). The CDR3 spans 13 residues. This CDR3 reads CRARQGNTDTQYF. In DNA form, the CDR3 reads TGCAGGGCAAGACAGGGAAACACAGATACGCAGTATTTT.

In this sample, this clonotype turned up many times. This chain joins TRBV20-1 and TRBJ1-5; 8 positions agree with TRBD1. The CDR3 has 12 residues. V gave up 8 bases and J gave up 7 bases; unmatched junction bases: 7. Germline values: CDR1 DFQATT, CDR2 SNEGSKA (reference sequence). The CDR3: CSIRQGRQPQHF. The CDR3 DNA follows: TGCAGTATCCGACAGGGGAGGCAGCCCCAGCATTTT.

V is TRBV30 and J is TRBJ1-1; 9 nucleotides align to TRBD1. The CDR3 consists of 19 residues. The V gene end was trimmed by 8 bases and the J gene end by 1 base; junction bases not matched to a gene: 23. Germline CDR1 reads GTSNPN; CDR2 reads SVGIG (reference sequence). The CDR3 loop reads CAVSGTGSLFDSGNTEAFF. The CDR3, as DNA: TGTGCCGTCTCCGGGACAGGGAGTTTATTCGATAGCGGGAACACTGAAGCTTTCTTT.

This clonotype was seen more than once but under ten times. The rearrangement uses TRBV10-3 and TRBJ2-1, with 10 bases lining up with TRBD1. The CDR3 runs 16 residues. With V trimmed by 2 bases and J by 7 bases, 8 bases remained unmatched. Germline CDR1 ENHRY, CDR2 SYGVKD. CDR3 DNA: TGTGCCATCAGTGAGGCCCTCGGGACAGGGGTGAATGAGCAGTTCTTC. Translating gives CAISEALGTGVNEQFF.

This clonotype was picked up many times. The chain has TRBV20-1 and TRBJ1-1, with a possible D match to TRBD1 (6 bases). The CDR3 totals 12 residues. Germline values: CDR1 DFQATT, CDR2 SNEGSKA (reference sequence). Trimming pared 5 bases from V and 0 bases from J, leaving 7 bases between. The CDR3 is CSAPGVNTEAFF. CDR3 coding DNA: TGCAGTGCTCCAGGGGTGAACACTGAAGCTTTCTTT.

The rearrangement joins TRBV30 to TRBJ2-7; TRBD1 might be the D (5 bases). V lost 5 bases to trimming and J lost 0 bases, with 17 bases between them. Germline V CDR1 and CDR2: GTSNPN, SVGIG (reference sequence). The CDR3 runs to 15 residues. CDR3 sequence (DNA): TGTGCCTGGCGACTCGACAGAGAGAGCTCCTACGAGCAGTACTTC. It codes for CAWRLDRESSYEQYF.

A note on this clonotype: At one end the junction does not follow the germline gene, possibly because of a read error. The chain combines TRBV15 with TRBJ2-1; D may correspond to TRBD1 or TRBD2 (5 bases each). The germline gives CDR1 LNHNV, CDR2 YYDKDF (reference sequence). The CDR3 sequence is 17 residues long. CDR3 coding DNA: TGTGCCACCAGCAGAGGCACGGGACGTCTCATCTACAATGCGCAGTTCTTC. Residues: CATSRGTGRLIYNAQFF.

This clonotype was found a few times. The chain joins TRBV4-3 to TRBJ1-4; no definite D call. There are 15 residues in the CDR3. Germline lookup yields CDR1 LGHNA and CDR2 YSLEER. Trimming stripped 0 bases from V and 7 bases from J, with 12 bases between. The CDR3 sequence is CASSQEGRHFEKLFF. The CDR3 DNA is TGCGCCAGCAGCCAAGAAGGCAGGCATTTTGAAAAACTGTTTTTT.

This clonotype has just a few counts. The gene calls are TRBV12-3 or TRBV12-4 and TRBJ1-4; D call uncertain. The CDR3 consists of 15 residues. The germline V and J ends were trimmed by 6 bases and 0 bases, with 11 bases remaining between them. The CDR3 DNA reads TGTGCCAGCAGCACAGATGACGCAACTAATGAAAAACTGTTTTTT. As protein: CASSTDDATNEKLFF.

The table lists this clonotype with a few counts. The rearrangement joins TRBV10-3 to TRBJ2-3; perhaps D is TRBD1 or TRBD2 (6 bases each). CDR3 length equals 15 residues. Per the germline V gene, CDR1 is ENHRY and CDR2 is SYGVKD. Trimming pared 0 bases from V and 2 bases from J, leaving 9 bases between. The CDR3 protein is CAISESTGATDTQYF. CDR3 DNA: TGTGCCATCAGTGAGTCGACGGGGGCCACAGATACGCAGTATTTT.

This clonotype was seen only a few times. The V gene is TRBV12-3 or TRBV12-4, the J gene TRBJ1-5; 9 nucleotides agree with TRBD1. CDR3 size: 16 residues. V lost 5 bases, J lost 5 bases, and 10 bases stayed unmatched. CDR3 amino acids: CASSARDRAPDQPQHF. In nucleotides, the CDR3 is TGTGCCAGCAGTGCCCGGGACAGGGCCCCCGATCAGCCCCAGCATTTT.

The chain joins TRBV18 to TRBJ2-7, with TRBD1 matching 9 bases. The V segment lost 2 bases and the J segment 7 bases; nucleotides outside the gene matches: 9. The germline V gene encodes CDR1 KGHSH and CDR2 LQKENI. The CDR3 runs to 15 residues. The CDR3 DNA reads TGTGCCAGCTCACCATATGCACAGGGGGCTGAGGAGCAGTACGTC. Translating gives CASSPYAQGAEEQYV.

The sample holds many counts of this clonotype. This chain links TRBV29-1 with TRBJ1-1, with a possible D match to TRBD1 (6 bases). V was trimmed by 6 bases and J by 2 bases, leaving 13 bases between them. The CDR3 spans 13 residues. Germline V gives CDR1 SQVTM, CDR2 ANQGSEA. The CDR3 protein is CSVLGTRNTEAFF. As DNA, the CDR3 is TGCAGCGTGTTAGGGACACGTAACACTGAAGCTTTCTTT.

The sample holds many counts of this clonotype. J is TRBJ2-1 and V is TRBV20-1; 7 bases agree with TRBD1. The CDR3 spans 13 residues. With V trimmed by 5 bases and J by 10 bases, 11 bases remained unmatched. Germline V lookup: CDR1 DFQATT, CDR2 SNEGSKA (reference sequence). Here the CDR3 DNA reads TGCAGTGCTCAGGGGGTCTTCCGGTGGGAGCAGTTCTTC. Translated: CSAQGVFRWEQFF.